One sample yielded the 8 T cell receptor beta chains listed below, sequenced in a study of T cells after yellow fever vaccination. TCRdb used MiXCR to reprocess the 5' RACE reads, holding one entry per CDR3 protein. The sample lists 250,000 to 350,000 distinct CDR3 sequences, roughly 6.8% occurring once. Sequencing was performed on PBMCs, taken about 41 days after the first yellow fever vaccination. These receptors were obtained from a man between 18 and 29 years old who received the YFV17D yellow fever vaccine.

This clonotype showed up many times. The V gene is TRBV5-6, the J gene TRBJ2-3, with 9 bases identical to TRBD2. CDR3 length: 16 amino acids. Germline CDR1 reads SGHDT; CDR2 reads YYEEEE. Trimming removed 6 bases from V and 2 bases from J; junction bases left unmatched: 10. The CDR3 DNA reads TGTGCCAGCACCCTGGGGGAGCGGGGGGCCACAGATACGCAGTATTTT. It yields the protein CASTLGERGATDTQYF.

This clonotype was recorded a few times. The J gene is TRBJ2-6, the V gene TRBV5-1; D is uncertain. Germline V gene lookup returns CDR1 SGHRS and CDR2 YFSETQ. This CDR3 comprises 15 residues. V was trimmed by 5 bases and J by 4 bases, leaving 13 bases between them. As DNA, the CDR3 is TGCGCCAGCAGGTCTGCAGGTGCCGGGGCCAACGTCCTGACTTTC. Translation: CASRSAGAGANVLTF.

The rearrangement links TRBV5-1 to TRBJ2-3, with 8 bases identical to TRBD2. With V trimmed by 1 base and J by 3 bases, 10 bases remained unmatched. Germline loops: CDR1 SGHRS, CDR2 YFSETQ. The CDR3 sequence is 17 residues long. This chain's CDR3 is CASSLIRGGRGTDTQYF. The CDR3 DNA is TGCGCCAGCAGCTTGATCCGCGGGGGGCGCGGGACAGATACGCAGTATTTT.

This clonotype was observed at least ten times. This chain uses TRBV6-2 or TRBV6-3 with TRBJ1-1; no definite D call. Trimming removed 0 bases at V and 5 bases at J, with 13 bases between. The CDR3 is 15 amino acids. The germline V gene has CDR1 MNHEY and CDR2 SVGEGT. This chain's CDR3 is CASSYSPLRDTEAFF. Written as DNA, the CDR3 is TGTGCCAGCAGTTACTCCCCGCTTCGGGATACTGAAGCTTTCTTT.

J is TRBJ1-1 and V is TRBV6-5; D is ambiguous. The CDR3 spans 16 residues. Germline V gene sequence: CDR1 MNHEY, CDR2 SVGAGI. The V end lost 2 bases, the J end lost 3 bases, and 16 bases lay between the germline ends. The CDR3 here is CASSYGHPALDTEAFF. The CDR3 region has the DNA TGTGCCAGCAGTTACGGCCACCCCGCTTTGGACACTGAAGCTTTCTTT.

As regards this clonotype: Because it lacks the conserved phenylalanine or tryptophan at the end, this CDR3 is likely a read error. The CDR3 here is CASSQPDRGDTQYY. In DNA form, the CDR3 reads TGTGCCAGCAGCCAGCCTGACAGGGGTGATACGCAGTATTAT. The rearrangement links TRBV4-2 to TRBJ2-3, with TRBD1 identical over 8 bases. Germline CDR1 is LGHNA and CDR2 is YNFKEQ. The V and J ends lost 3 bases and 6 bases, in that order; junction bases with no gene match: 5. The CDR3 loop spans 14 amino acids.

This clonotype was observed a handful of times. The chain employs TRBV5-4 and TRBJ1-2; D may be TRBD1 (6 bases). This CDR3 has 15 amino acids. The germline gives CDR1 SGHNT, CDR2 YYREEE (reference sequence). V was pared by 5 bases and J by 3 bases, with 17 bases between. The CDR3 sequence: CASRSSLGAYYGYTF. The CDR3 bases are TGTGCCAGCAGGTCCTCGCTGGGGGCCTACTATGGCTACACCTTC.

This clonotype has just a few counts. This chain uses TRBV4-1 with TRBJ1-6, with D hard to call. The CDR3 is 14 amino acids. Germline values: CDR1 MGHRA, CDR2 YSYEKL. The V gene lost 1 base and the J gene lost 8 bases, with 9 bases spanning the gap. The CDR3 spells CASSQAGWDSPLHF. Written as DNA, the CDR3 is TGCGCCAGCAGCCAAGCCGGTTGGGATTCACCCCTCCACTTT.